These 27 T cell receptor beta chains were sequenced from one sample in a study of CD8 T cells in ankylosing spondylitis. TCRdb processed the 5' RACE reads anew with MiXCR; each CDR3 protein has one entry. The table lists 350,000 or so distinct CDR3 sequences, 9.5% to 13% of them singletons. Sequencing used blood, either unsorted or a sorted T cell fraction (not recorded which). The receptors were sampled from a female donor with ankylosing spondylitis or in good health (not recorded which).

This clonotype was recorded at least ten times. The J gene is TRBJ1-1, the V gene TRBV25-1, with a tentative D call TRBD1 (5 bases). The germline gives CDR1 MGHDK, CDR2 SYGVNS. V lost 10 bases and J 11 bases, leaving 20 bases between the germline ends. The CDR3 totals 12 residues. CDR3 sequence reads: CATTQGAGRAFF. The CDR3 DNA sequence: TGTGCCACCACTCAGGGTGCGGGTCGGGCTTTCTTT.

This clonotype was counted many times. J is TRBJ2-7 and V is TRBV7-9, with D unclear. V dropped 1 base and J dropped 2 bases, with 12 bases sitting between them. This CDR3 is 15 amino acids long. Germline V lookup: CDR1 SEHNR, CDR2 FQNEAQ (reference sequence). The CDR3, as DNA: TGTGCCAGCAGCTTAGTTCAGGTCGGCACCTACGAGCAGTACTTC. This encodes CASSLVQVGTYEQYF. The full variable domain, rest sourced from reference TRBV7-9 and TRBJ2-7, is DTGVSQNPRHKITKRGQNVTFRCDPISEHNRLYWYRQTLGQGPEFLTYFQNEAQLEKSRLLSDRFSAERPKGSFSTLEIQRTEQGDSAMYLCASSLVQVGTYEQYFGPGTRLTVT.

This clonotype was picked up many times. Written as DNA, the CDR3 is TGCAGTGCTAGAGATTGGGGTTCTGGAAACACCATATATTTT. Translation: CSARDWGSGNTIYF. The chain carries TRBV20-1 and TRBJ1-3; no reliable D call. There are 14 residues in the CDR3. In germline, CDR1 is DFQATT, CDR2 SNEGSKA (reference sequence). Between the trimmed V and J ends, which lost 0 bases and 1 base, there was a span of 7 bases.

This clonotype was picked up a small number of times. The genes are TRBV5-1 and TRBJ2-7; 11 bases agree with TRBD1. The CDR3 contains 15 residues. Germline CDR1 is SGHRS and CDR2 is YFSETQ. V lost 0 bases to trimming and J lost 7 bases; unmatched junction nucleotides: 6. CDR3 sequence reads: CASSLGGQGAEEQYF. CDR3 bases: TGCGCCAGCAGCTTGGGCGGACAGGGGGCGGAAGAGCAGTACTTC.

This clonotype was counted at least ten times. This rearrangement joins TRBV7-2 to TRBJ1-1, with TRBD1 matching 7 bases. The CDR3 totals 15 residues. Germline-derived CDR1 and CDR2 are SGHTA and FQGNSA. With V trimmed by 0 bases and J by 4 bases, 5 bases remained unmatched. The CDR3 loop reads CASSLAGYRGTEAFF. CDR3 DNA sequence: TGTGCCAGCAGCTTAGCGGGTTACAGGGGCACTGAAGCTTTCTTT.

Turning to this clonotype: Given a much more abundant clone one base away, this may be a read error. The rearrangement links TRBV20-1 to TRBJ1-5; D uncertain. The CDR3 length is 13 residues. In germline, CDR1 is DFQATT, CDR2 SNEGSKA (reference sequence). The CDR3 reads CSARDAGNQPQPF. Written as DNA, the CDR3 is TGCAGTGCTAGAGATGCGGGAAATCAGCCCCAGCCTTTT.

Only a few counts were recorded for this clonotype. The rearrangement joins TRBV5-1 to TRBJ2-2, with 11 bases identical to TRBD2. The ends lost 4 bases at V and 6 bases at J; junction bases unmatched: 8. Per germline, CDR1 SGHRS and CDR2 YFSETQ. CDR3 length: 16 residues. The CDR3 nucleotides are TGCGCCAGCAGCCTAGCTAGCGGGAGGCCTCCCGGGGAGCTGTTTTTT. It is translated as CASSLASGRPPGELFF.

Many counts were recorded for this clonotype. The chain joins TRBV28 to TRBJ2-2, with a weak D call TRBD1 (5 bases). This CDR3 region has 14 residues. Trimming left V 5 bases short and J 4 bases short, with 11 bases between. CDR1 is MDHEN and CDR2 is SYDVKM in the germline V gene. The DNA for the CDR3 is TGTGCCAGCAGTGAGTACAGGCGCACCGGGGAGCTGTTTTTT. Translating gives CASSEYRRTGELFF.

Relative to its sample, this clonotype is medium-sized. The V and J genes are TRBV5-1 and TRBJ1-6; D ambiguous. Germline CDR1 is SGHRS and CDR2 is YFSETQ. Trimming removed 7 bases from V and 7 bases from J, with 18 bases in between. This CDR3 has 15 amino acids. The CDR3 nucleotides read TGCGCCAGCTCCTTGGGGATGCCGGAAAATTCACCCCTCCACTTT. This translates into CASSLGMPENSPLHF.

This clonotype appeared many times. The V gene is TRBV5-1, the J gene TRBJ2-7, with D uncertain. V lost 4 bases to trimming and J lost 0 bases, with 11 bases between them. From germline, CDR1 is SGHRS and CDR2 YFSETQ. CDR3 size: 14 residues. DNA for the CDR3: TGCGCCAGCAGCCCCGACCATCCCTCCTACGAGCAGTACTTC. Translating gives CASSPDHPSYEQYF.

The chain is built from TRBV20-1 and TRBJ1-1; no clear D gene. The ends were cut back, 5 bases at V and 7 bases at J, with 8 bases in the middle. The germline CDR1 and CDR2 sequences are DFQATT and SNEGSKA (reference sequence). The CDR3 has 10 residues. The CDR3 bases are TGCAGTGCTTTCGCAGATGAAGCTTTCTTT. As protein: CSAFADEAFF.

This clonotype was found a few times. The chain combines TRBV12-3 or TRBV12-4 with TRBJ2-3; D assignment may be TRBD1 or TRBD2 (5 bases each). V lost 6 bases to trimming and J lost 5 bases, with 21 bases between them. The CDR3 consists of 16 residues. Here the CDR3 reads CASSARSGPLGDTQYF. DNA of the CDR3: TGTGCCAGCAGCGCACGATCGGGACCCCTTGGAGATACGCAGTATTTT.

The table lists this clonotype with many counts. The rearrangement joins TRBV18 to TRBJ2-5, with D perhaps matching TRBD1 (5 bases). CDR3 length: 14 residues. Trimming took 6 bases from V and 3 from J, leaving 14 bases between them. Looked up from germline, CDR1 is KGHSH and CDR2 is LQKENI. The CDR3 bases are TGTGCCAGCTCCCGGCCTCAAGGGGAAGAGACCCAGTACTTC. Translating it yields CASSRPQGEETQYF.

V usage is TRBV5-6 and J usage is TRBJ2-1; weak D call: TRBD1 (5 bases). Deletions cut 6 bases from V and 6 bases from J, with 19 bases between. The CDR3 has 15 residues. CDR1 is SGHDT, CDR2 YYEEEE, per germline. CDR3 coding DNA: TGTGCCAGCATCTTCGCACAGGTACTCGGCAATGAGCAGTTCTTC. Translation: CASIFAQVLGNEQFF.

There are many counts of this clonotype. The chain carries TRBV9 and TRBJ2-4; D gene uncertain. The CDR3 runs to 17 residues. Trimming pared 3 bases from V and 1 base from J, leaving 17 bases between. Germline V gene lookup returns CDR1 SGDLS and CDR2 YYNGEE. CDR3 sequence: CASSGPPRGMAKNIQYF. Written as DNA, the CDR3 is TGTGCCAGCAGCGGGCCCCCCCGTGGGATGGCCAAAAACATTCAGTACTTC.

Many counts were recorded for this clonotype. CDR3 nucleotides: TGTGCCAGCAAAGAAGGGCCCTCGGGCACCGGGGAGCTGTTTTTT. Protein sequence: CASKEGPSGTGELFF. The chain carries TRBV28 and TRBJ2-2; D remains ambiguous. In germline, CDR1 is MDHEN, CDR2 SYDVKM. The V end was cut by 7 bases, the J end by 4 bases, with 16 bases between. This CDR3 spans 15 amino acids.

This clonotype was seen ten or more times. The chain links TRBV2 to TRBJ2-1, with no clear D. Germline CDR1 and CDR2: SNHLY and FYNNEI. This CDR3 is 15 amino acids long. V was pared by 6 bases and J by 3 bases, with 15 bases between. CDR3 coding DNA: TGTGCCAGCAGCGAAATGGGAACGGGCTACAATGAGCAGTTCTTC. Protein: CASSEMGTGYNEQFF.

The chain carries TRBV7-9 and TRBJ1-5; D not resolved. The CDR3 has 14 residues. Germline V gene data show CDR1 as SEHNR and CDR2 as FQNEAQ (reference sequence). V was trimmed by 6 bases and J by 3 bases, leaving 12 bases between them. The CDR3 reads CASSPGDFNQPQHF. The CDR3 nucleotides read TGTGCCAGCAGTCCCGGTGACTTCAATCAGCCCCAGCATTTT. Supplemented by reference TRBV7-9 and TRBJ1-5, the full variable domain reads DTGVSQNPRHKITKRGQNVTFRCDPISEHNRLYWYRQTLGQGPEFLTYFQNEAQLEKSRLLSDRFSAERPKGSFSTLEIQRTEQGDSAMYLCASSPGDFNQPQHFGDGTRLSIL.

This clonotype was counted at least ten times. The gene calls are TRBV20-1 and TRBJ2-3; 7 nucleotides match TRBD2. The CDR3 consists of 14 residues. Germline V gene data show CDR1 as DFQATT and CDR2 as SNEGSKA (reference sequence). Trimming at V came to 6 bases and at J to 6 bases, leaving 12 bases not matched to a gene. The CDR3 protein is CSAAIAGTDDTQYF. CDR3 nucleotide sequence: TGCAGTGCCGCAATAGCGGGTACTGATGATACGCAGTATTTT.

This clonotype has ten or more counts. This rearrangement joins TRBV12-3 or TRBV12-4 to TRBJ1-4; D uncertain. V dropped 3 bases and J dropped 6 bases, with 8 bases sitting between them. CDR3 length: 13 residues. CDR3 DNA: TGTGCCAGCAGTTTCCACGGAGATGAAAAACTGTTTTTT. Translated: CASSFHGDEKLFF.

This clonotype was observed a handful of times. V usage is TRBV4-2 and J usage is TRBJ2-1, with D perhaps being TRBD1 or TRBD2 (6 bases each). V was clipped by 4 bases and J by 0 bases, with 13 bases between them. The CDR3 runs to 16 residues. Germline CDR1 and CDR2: LGHNA and YNFKEQ. The CDR3 bases are TGTGCCAGCAGCCCCGCGGAGGGGGGCTCCTACAATGAGCAGTTCTTC. Its protein is CASSPAEGGSYNEQFF.

This clonotype was seen at least ten times. This sequence joins TRBV5-1 and TRBJ1-4, with D uncertain. The length of the CDR3 is 15 residues. Germline V gene lookup returns CDR1 SGHRS and CDR2 YFSETQ. Trimming pared 3 bases from V and 8 bases from J, leaving 17 bases between. The CDR3 DNA follows: TGCGCCAGCAGCTCCGAAGGGAGGAAAGACGAAAAACTGTTTTTT. Its translation: CASSSEGRKDEKLFF.

This clonotype has more than one count but fewer than ten. The V call is TRBV5-1, the J call TRBJ2-3, with D unclear. This CDR3 is built from 14 residues. Germline CDR1 and CDR2: SGHRS and YFSETQ. V shed 0 bases and J shed 1 base, with 6 bases lying between them. CDR3 in amino acids: CASSLEQRTDTQYF. Written as DNA, the CDR3 is TGCGCCAGCAGCTTGGAGCAGCGCACAGATACGCAGTATTTT.

This clonotype was recorded at least ten times. The chain has TRBV29-1 and TRBJ2-2, with TRBD1 matching over 7 bases. The CDR3 length is 13 residues. Germline V gene sequence: CDR1 SQVTM, CDR2 ANQGSEA. Trimming cost V 6 bases and J 7 bases; bases outside gene matches: 8. This chain's CDR3 is CSVDRAKGGELFF. Here the CDR3 DNA reads TGCAGCGTCGACAGGGCGAAGGGCGGGGAGCTGTTTTTT.

In its sample, this clonotype was seen once. The gene calls are TRBV6-5 and TRBJ2-7, with D possibly matching TRBD2 (6 bases). The CDR3 runs to 15 residues. Germline values: CDR1 MNHEY, CDR2 SVGAGI. Trimming stripped 2 bases from V and 1 base from J, with 12 bases between. The CDR3 sequence: CASSYGGRRSYEQYF. CDR3 sequence (DNA): TGTGCCAGCAGTTACGGAGGGCGAAGGTCCTACGAGCAGTACTTC.

The sample holds many counts of this clonotype. J is TRBJ2-2 and V is TRBV6-2 or TRBV6-3; no reliable D call. The germline gives CDR1 MNHEY, CDR2 SVGEGT. The CDR3 length is 14 residues. V was trimmed by 0 bases and J by 6 bases, leaving 8 bases between them. This CDR3 is CASSYSRASGELFF. CDR3 nucleotides: TGTGCCAGCAGTTACTCTCGGGCTTCCGGGGAGCTGTTTTTT.

The CDR3 DNA is TGTGCCAGTAGTCTACGACAGGGGTTTGGGAATGAGCAGTTCTTC. It specifies CASSLRQGFGNEQFF. The genes are TRBV19 and TRBJ2-1; 8 bases are shared with TRBD1. The J segment lost 7 bases and the V segment lost 5 bases, leaving 10 bases of the junction unmatched. CDR1 is LNHDA, CDR2 SQIVND, per germline (reference sequence). CDR3 length: 15 amino acids.